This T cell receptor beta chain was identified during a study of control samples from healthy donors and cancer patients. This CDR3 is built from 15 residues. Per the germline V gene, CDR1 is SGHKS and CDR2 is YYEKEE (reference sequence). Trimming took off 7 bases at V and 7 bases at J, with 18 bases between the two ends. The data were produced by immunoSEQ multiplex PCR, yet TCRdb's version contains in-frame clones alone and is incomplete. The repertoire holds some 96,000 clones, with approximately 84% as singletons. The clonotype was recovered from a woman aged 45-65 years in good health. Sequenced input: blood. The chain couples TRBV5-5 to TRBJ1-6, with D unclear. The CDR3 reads CASQDQARLNSPLHF. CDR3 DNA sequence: TGTGCCAGCCAAGACCAGGCCAGGCTAAATTCACCCCTCCACTTT.